This T cell receptor beta chain was observed in a study of T cell repertoires in cytomegalovirus infection. Study summary: Well-studied HLA-B-restricted CMV epitopes were used in the study alongside recently identified HLA-C-restricted ones. A matching HLA type, together with CMV infection, was signaled by public TCR beta signatures.

This clonotype was picked up many times. Antigen: not known. The V gene lost 5 bases and the J gene lost 6 bases, with 13 bases spanning the gap. Per germline, CDR1 SGHTA and CDR2 FQGNSA. The CDR3 runs 13 residues. Study outcomes and limitations: Clonotypes of TCR beta that were HLA-C-restricted and CMV-specific dominated the ex vivo response. Based on cumulative public TCR beta family frequency, carriers of CMV plus the relevant HLA were identified.

TCRdb re-called the reads through MiXCR, storing one row per CDR3 protein. The table records some 270,000 distinct CDR3 sequences, 22% of them present only once. The material sequenced was cultured PBMCs, taken from culture after CMV antigen stimulation. The rearrangement uses TRBV7-2 and TRBJ1-2, with a tentative D call TRBD1 (6 bases). The TCR comes from a human donor in good health (CMV status not recorded). Some clones in this sample may be carry-over from other donors' samples. CDR3 DNA sequence: TGTGCCAGCAGCATATCGGGGGGCGATGGCTACACCTTC. Its translation is CASSISGGDGYTF.